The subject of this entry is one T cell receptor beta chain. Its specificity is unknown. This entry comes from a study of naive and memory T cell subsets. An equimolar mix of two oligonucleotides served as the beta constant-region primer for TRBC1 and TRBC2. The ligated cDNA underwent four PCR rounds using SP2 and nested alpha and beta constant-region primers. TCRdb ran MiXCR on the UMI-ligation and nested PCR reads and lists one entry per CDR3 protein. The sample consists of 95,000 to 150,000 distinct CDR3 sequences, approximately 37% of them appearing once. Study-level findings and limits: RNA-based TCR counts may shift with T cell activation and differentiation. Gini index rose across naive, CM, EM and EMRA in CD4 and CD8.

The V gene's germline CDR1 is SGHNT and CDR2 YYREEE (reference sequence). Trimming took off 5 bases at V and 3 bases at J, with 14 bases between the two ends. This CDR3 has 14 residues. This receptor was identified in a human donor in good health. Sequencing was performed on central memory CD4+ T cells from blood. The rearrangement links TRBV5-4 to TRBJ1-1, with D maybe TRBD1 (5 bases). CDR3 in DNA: TGTGCCAGCAGTCCTACAGGTAGAGACACTGAAGCTTTCTTT. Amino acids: CASSPTGRDTEAFF.